This T cell receptor beta chain derives from a study of Graves' ophthalmopathy and Graves' hyperthyroidism. The overall study: Prior to any treatment, peripheral blood was collected at the time of initial diagnosis.

Amplification targeted the TCR beta CDR3 regions, with RNA transcripts as the source material. HTBI-primed first-round RT-PCR preceded second-round multiplex PCR. One entry per CDR3 protein, called by TCRdb with MiXCR from the multiplex PCR reads. Here the sample spans 200,000 to 250,000 distinct CDR3 sequences, around a fifth being singletons. This clonotype was recorded at least ten times. This CDR3 is built from 12 residues. Germline lookup yields CDR1 MNHEY and CDR2 SVGEGT. V lost 2 bases to trimming and J lost 5 bases, with 6 bases between them. The chain couples TRBV6-2 or TRBV6-3 to TRBJ2-5; unclear D gene. Sequenced: peripheral blood. This clonotype was sampled from a woman between 45 and 65 years old with Graves' ophthalmopathy. The CDR3 coding sequence is TGTGCCAGCAGTTACCAATTGGAGACCCAGTACTTC. Amino acid sequence: CASSYQLETQYF.